The count of the clone carrying this TCR beta chain is one. The record originates from a study of blood T cell repertoires in COVID-19. Study information: Specimens from acute and convalescent COVID-19 originated in the United States, Italy and Spain. Sources were T cells, B-cell-depleted T cells, or PBMCs; the material itself was cDNA or gDNA.

The CDR3 loop spans 15 amino acids. Germline CDR1 is LGHNA and CDR2 is YSLEER. Deletions cut 2 bases from V and 10 bases from J, with 20 bases between. Assay: immunoSEQ multiplex PCR; the TCRdb copy retains only in-frame clones and omits some. The table records more than 250,000 clones, 90% of them present only once. Cohort allocation depended upon clinical history that participants reported. The chain links TRBV4-3 to TRBJ1-2; D perhaps matches TRBD1 (6 bases). The sequence was collected from a woman aged 18-29 years with acute COVID-19. The specimen sequenced was PBMCs or T cells enriched from blood (not recorded which). CDR3 region: CASSQFKQGFVDYTF. The CDR3 nucleotides read TGCGCCAGCAGCCAATTTAAACAGGGATTCGTTGACTACACCTTC.